The present T cell receptor beta chain was sequenced within a study of blood T cell repertoires in COVID-19. In the study overall: PBMCs, B-cell-depleted T cells, or T cells were the source of the cDNA or gDNA that made up the material.

Study processing details: The assay estimated nucleated cells by amplifying reference gene primers. The repertoire was sequenced with immunoSEQ multiplex PCR; TCRdb's copy has only in-frame clones and lacks some. The V and J calls and the clone size are those of that table, but D and trimming were determined from the DNA. The sample lists under 200,000 clones; about 80% were seen once. This CDR3 has 17 residues. CDR1 is SGHTA, CDR2 FQGNSA, per germline. Losses at the gene ends were 5 bases for V and 2 bases for J; bases not matched to a gene: 15. The V gene is TRBV7-2, the J gene TRBJ2-7; 7 bases line up with TRBD2. The clonotype originates from an older man with active or convalescent COVID-19. Material: peripheral blood. DNA of the CDR3: TGTGCCAGCAGCAGAGATCCCGGGACTACCCTCCCCTACGAGCAGTACTTC. As protein: CASSRDPGTTLPYEQYF.